This T cell receptor beta chain was observed in a study of T cell responses to AZD1222 COVID-19 vaccine. Comments on this clone: Antigen unknown.

Germline V gene lookup returns CDR1 GTSNPN and CDR2 SVGIG (reference sequence). The CDR3 length is 15 residues. V trimming: 2 bases; J trimming: 4 bases; junction bases outside the gene matches: 10. The table came from immunoSEQ multiplex PCR; TCRdb's copy has only in-frame clones and leaves some out. Of around 150,000 clones listed, about 92% are singletons. Overall study findings and caveats: Unmutated variant regions reportedly attract nearly half of all spike-specific TCRs. All repertoire sampling was performed exclusively after the peak T cell response. Increased Spike-specific TCR breadth and depth were observed after two AZD1222 doses. Clonal diversity was possibly underestimated, and the donors were mostly white British, with more females.

This sequence joins TRBV30 and TRBJ1-2; TRBD1 aligns across 7 bases. The source of this sequence is an adult who received the AZD1222 COVID-19 vaccine. Here the sequenced sample was peripheral blood, taken 28 days after the second AZD1222 dose. CDR3: CAWSPRQGLIYGYTF. As DNA, the CDR3 is TGTGCCTGGAGTCCACGACAGGGATTAATCTATGGCTACACCTTC.